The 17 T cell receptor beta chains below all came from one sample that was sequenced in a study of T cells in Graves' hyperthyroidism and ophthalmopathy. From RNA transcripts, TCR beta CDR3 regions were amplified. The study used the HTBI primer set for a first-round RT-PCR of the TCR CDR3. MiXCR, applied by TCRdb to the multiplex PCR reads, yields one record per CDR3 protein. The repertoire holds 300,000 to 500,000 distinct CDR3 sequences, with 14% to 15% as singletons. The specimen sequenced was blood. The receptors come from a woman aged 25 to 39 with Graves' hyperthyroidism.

CDR3 amino acids: CASNTGKQYF. The DNA of the CDR3 is TGTGCCAGCAATACGGGCAAGCAGTACTTC. This sequence joins TRBV2 and TRBJ2-7; no definite D call. The CDR3 is 10 residues long. V was shortened by 7 bases and J by 8 bases, with 9 bases between the two germline ends. In germline, CDR1 is SNHLY, CDR2 FYNNEI.

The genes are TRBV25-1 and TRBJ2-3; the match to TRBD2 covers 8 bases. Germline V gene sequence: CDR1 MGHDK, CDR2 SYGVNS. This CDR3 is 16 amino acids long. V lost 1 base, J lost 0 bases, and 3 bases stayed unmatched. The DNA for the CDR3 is TGTGCCAGCAGTGAATCGGGGGGGCGTAGCACAGATACGCAGTATTTT. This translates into CASSESGGRSTDTQYF.

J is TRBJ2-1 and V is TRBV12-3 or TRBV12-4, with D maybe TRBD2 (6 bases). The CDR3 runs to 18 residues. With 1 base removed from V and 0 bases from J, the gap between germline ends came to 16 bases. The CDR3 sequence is CASSLEAGTDISYNEQFF. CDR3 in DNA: TGTGCCAGCAGTTTAGAGGCGGGGACCGACATCTCCTACAATGAGCAGTTCTTC.

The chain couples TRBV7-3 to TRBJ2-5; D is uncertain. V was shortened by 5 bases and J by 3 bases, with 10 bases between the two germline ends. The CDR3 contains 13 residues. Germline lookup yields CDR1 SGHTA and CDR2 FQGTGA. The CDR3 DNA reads TGTGCCAGCAGCAGGTTTAGGGAAGAGACCCAGTACTTC. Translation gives CASSRFREETQYF.

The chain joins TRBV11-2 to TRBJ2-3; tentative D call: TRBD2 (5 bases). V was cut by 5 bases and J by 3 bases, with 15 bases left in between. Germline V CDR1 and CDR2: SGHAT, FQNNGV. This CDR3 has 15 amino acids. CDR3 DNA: TGTGCCAGCAGCCACCCAGGAACGGGAACAGATACGCAGTATTTT. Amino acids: CASSHPGTGTDTQYF.

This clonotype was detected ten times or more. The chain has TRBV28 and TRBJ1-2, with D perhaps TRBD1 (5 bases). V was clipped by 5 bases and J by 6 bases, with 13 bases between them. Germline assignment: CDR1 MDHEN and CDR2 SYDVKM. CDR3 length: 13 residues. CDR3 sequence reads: CASSPQTVHGYTF. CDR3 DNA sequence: TGTGCCAGCAGTCCACAGACAGTCCATGGCTACACCTTC.

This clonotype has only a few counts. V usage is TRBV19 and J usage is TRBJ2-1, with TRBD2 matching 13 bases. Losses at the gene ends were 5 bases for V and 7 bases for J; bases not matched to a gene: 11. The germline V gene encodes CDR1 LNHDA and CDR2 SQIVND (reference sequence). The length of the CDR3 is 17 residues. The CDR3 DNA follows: TGTGCCAGTAGTTGGACTAGCGGGGGCCATACAACGAATGAGCAGTTCTTC. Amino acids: CASSWTSGGHTTNEQFF. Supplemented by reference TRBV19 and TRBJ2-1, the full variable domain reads DGGITQSPKYLFRKEGQNVTLSCEQNLNHDAMYWYRQDPGQGLRLIYYSQIVNDFQKGDIAEGYSVSREKKESFPLTVTSAQKNPTAFYLCASSWTSGGHTTNEQFFGPGTRLTVL.

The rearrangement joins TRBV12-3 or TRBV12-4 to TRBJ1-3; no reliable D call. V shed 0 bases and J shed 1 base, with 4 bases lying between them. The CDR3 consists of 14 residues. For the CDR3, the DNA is TGTGCCAGCAGTTTAGCGATTTCTGGAAACACCATATATTTT. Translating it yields CASSLAISGNTIYF.

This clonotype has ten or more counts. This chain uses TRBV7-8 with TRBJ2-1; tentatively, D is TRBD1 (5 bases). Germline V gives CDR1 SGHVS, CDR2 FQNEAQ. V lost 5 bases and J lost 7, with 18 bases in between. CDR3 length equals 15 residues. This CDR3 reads CASSPHPAGSNEQFF. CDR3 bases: TGTGCCAGCAGCCCCCACCCGGCAGGGTCGAATGAGCAGTTCTTC. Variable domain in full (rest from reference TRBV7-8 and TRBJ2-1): GAGVSQSPRYKVAKRGQDVALRCDPISGHVSLFWYQQALGQGPEFLTYFQNEAQLDKSGLPSDRFFAERPEGSVSTLKIQRTQQEDSAVYLCASSPHPAGSNEQFFGPGTRLTVL.

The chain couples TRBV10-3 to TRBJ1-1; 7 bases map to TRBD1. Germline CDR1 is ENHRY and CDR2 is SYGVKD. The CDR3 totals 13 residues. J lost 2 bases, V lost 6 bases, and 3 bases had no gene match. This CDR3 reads CAISGTDNTEAFF. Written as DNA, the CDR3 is TGTGCCATCAGCGGGACAGACAACACTGAAGCTTTCTTT.

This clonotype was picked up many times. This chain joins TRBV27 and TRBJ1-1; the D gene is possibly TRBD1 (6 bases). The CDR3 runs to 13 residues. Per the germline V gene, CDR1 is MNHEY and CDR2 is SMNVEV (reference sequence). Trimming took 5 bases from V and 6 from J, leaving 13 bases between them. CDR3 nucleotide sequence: TGTGCCAGCAGTCCACAGGGTAGCGCTGAAGCTTTCTTT. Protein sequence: CASSPQGSAEAFF.

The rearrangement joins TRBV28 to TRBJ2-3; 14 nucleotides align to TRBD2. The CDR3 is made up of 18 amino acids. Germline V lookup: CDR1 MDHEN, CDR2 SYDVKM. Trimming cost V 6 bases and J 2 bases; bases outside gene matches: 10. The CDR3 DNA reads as TGTGCCAGCAGCTCCCCGACTAGCGGGAGGGCCGACACAGATACGCAGTATTTT. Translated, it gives CASSSPTSGRADTDTQYF.

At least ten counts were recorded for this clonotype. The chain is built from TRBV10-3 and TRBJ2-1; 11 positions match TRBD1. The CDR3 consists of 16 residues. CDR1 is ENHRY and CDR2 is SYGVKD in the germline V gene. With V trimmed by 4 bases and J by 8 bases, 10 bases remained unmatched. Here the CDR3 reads CAISGDPGQGGDEQFF. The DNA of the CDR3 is TGTGCCATCAGTGGAGATCCGGGACAGGGGGGCGATGAGCAGTTCTTC.

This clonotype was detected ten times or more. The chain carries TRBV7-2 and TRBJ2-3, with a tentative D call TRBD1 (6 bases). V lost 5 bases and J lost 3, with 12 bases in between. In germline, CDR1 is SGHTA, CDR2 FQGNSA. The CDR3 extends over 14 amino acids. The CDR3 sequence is CASSGTGSTDTQYF. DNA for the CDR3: TGTGCCAGCAGCGGTACAGGGTCGACAGATACGCAGTATTTT.

For the CDR3, the DNA is TGTGCCAGTAGTATAGGAGGACTTAACTACGAGCAGTACTTC. Amino acid sequence: CASSIGGLNYEQYF. This chain links TRBV19 with TRBJ2-7; tentative D call: TRBD2 (5 bases). This CDR3 is built from 14 residues. Germline CDR1 and CDR2: LNHDA and SQIVND (reference sequence). The V gene lost 1 base and the J gene lost 3 bases, with 10 bases spanning the gap.

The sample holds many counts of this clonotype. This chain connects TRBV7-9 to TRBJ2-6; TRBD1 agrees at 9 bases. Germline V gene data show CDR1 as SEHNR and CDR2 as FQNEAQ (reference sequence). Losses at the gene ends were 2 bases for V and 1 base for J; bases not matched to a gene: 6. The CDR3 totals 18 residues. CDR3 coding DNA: TGTGCCAGCAGCTTAAGGGACAGGGAAGGGTCTGGGGCCAACGTCCTGACTTTC. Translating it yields CASSLRDREGSGANVLTF.

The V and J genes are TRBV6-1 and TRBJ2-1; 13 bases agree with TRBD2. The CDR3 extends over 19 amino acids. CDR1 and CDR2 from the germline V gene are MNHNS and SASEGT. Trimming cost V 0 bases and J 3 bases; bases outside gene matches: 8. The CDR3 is CASSEAPGTSGKNYNEQFF. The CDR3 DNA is TGTGCCAGCAGTGAAGCCCCCGGGACTAGCGGGAAGAACTACAATGAGCAGTTCTTC.